This T cell receptor (beta chain) was captured by sequencing in a study of response to subunit inactivated influenza vaccine listed by TCRdb under 2018. Describing the broader study: The study used deep quantitative T cell receptor repertoire profiling to track responses to a trivalent subunit inactivated influenza vaccine.

V is reduced by 0 bases and J by 0 bases, leaving a spacing of 6 bases between them. The germline V gene supplies CDR1 KGHSH and CDR2 LQKENI. The CDR3 goes from the cysteine to the phenylalanine over 14 residues. Only CDR3 DNA is held: 42 bases, read in frame from base 1. Library preparation employed RT-PCR. Sequencing instrument: Illumina HiSeq 2500. TCRdb itself trimmed the public reads at Q25 with fastp, ran MiXCR and retained productive beta chains. Rows matching on CDR3 protein sequence are summarized as one entry with the most common DNA and genes. The sample yields around 580,000 distinct CDR3 sequences; about an eighth were counted once. The ten largest account for roughly 10% of the sample. Beyond this particular receptor, the publication reports: It was suggested by the authors that each seasonal influenza vaccination may recruit only a limited number of new T cells.

On this clonotype itself: Its antigen is unknown. The sample holds no much larger clone one base away, and base qualities are not on file.

This clonotype originated in a man in his fifties who received an inactivated influenza vaccine. Donor details come from another sample of the same person, matched by shared clones. Sample: PBMCs from blood, taken on the day of vaccination. Recombination linked TRBV18 to TRBJ2-7, with no confident D gene call. The CDR3 reads CASSPPARSYEQYF. The nucleotide sequence is TGTGCCAGCTCACCACCGGCTCGCTCCTACGAGCAGTACTTC.